These T cell receptor beta chains were read from a single sample in a study of T cell responses to AZD1222 COVID-19 vaccine. Profiled with immunoSEQ multiplex PCR; TCRdb holds only in-frame clones, not every one. The repertoire holds approximately 150,000 clones, with approximately 89% as singletons. Sample: peripheral blood, taken 28 days after the second AZD1222 dose. These receptors all stem from an adult who received the AZD1222 COVID-19 vaccine. The CDR3 runs from the conserved cysteine through the conserved F or W. The D gene is left open where the match is weak. Size is stated for part of the rows, as once, few or many counts, or as a class when the clone is expanded.

abundance	len	v_gene	j_gene	d_gene	CDR3aa	CDR3nt
-	16	TRBV24-1	TRBJ2-1	TRBD2	CATSDIVGLAVDEQFF	TGTGCCACCAGTGATATAGTCGGACTAGCGGTTGATGAGCAGTTCTTC
-	16	TRBV11-1	TRBJ1-2	-	CASSPLGPGSLYGYTF	TGTGCCAGCAGCCCCTTGGGGCCTGGATCATTATATGGCTACACCTTC
once	14	TRBV6-1	TRBJ1-2	TRBD1	CASSEVGTALGYTF	TGTGCCAGCAGTGAAGTTGGGACAGCCTTAGGCTACACCTTC
-	14	TRBV28	TRBJ2-7	-	CASSLAGPTYEQYF	TGTGCCAGCAGTTTGGCTGGGCCAACCTACGAGCAGTACTTC
-	15	TRBV24-1	TRBJ2-5	TRBD1	CATSDPRQGQSGQYF	TGTGCCACCAGTGATCCTAGACAGGGCCAGAGTGGCCAGTACTTC
-	19	TRBV28	TRBJ2-7	TRBD2	CASSPGGLAGWAFVYEQYF	TGTGCCAGCAGTCCAGGTGGACTAGCGGGATGGGCCTTTGTCTACGAGCAGTACTTC
-	20	TRBV3-1/TRBV3-2	TRBJ1-5	-	CASSQRHLSSSGTGNQPQHF	TGTGCCAGCAGCCAGCGGCACCTCTCTTCGTCAGGTACAGGGAATCAGCCCCAGCATTTT
-	13	TRBV21-1	TRBJ2-7	-	CASPSGATYEQYF	TGTGCCAGTCCTTCTGGGGCCACCTACGAGCAGTACTTC
-	14	TRBV5-1	TRBJ2-3	-	CASSFFVATDTQYF	TGCGCCAGCAGCTTTTTTGTTGCCACAGATACGCAGTATTTT
-	12	TRBV21-1	TRBJ2-4	-	CASSNRRNIQYF	TGTGCCAGCAGCAACCGAAGAAACATTCAGTACTTC
-	15	TRBV9	TRBJ2-7	TRBD1	CASSVDRGRTHEQYF	TGTGCCAGCAGCGTCGACAGGGGGCGGACCCACGAGCAGTACTTC
-	15	TRBV28	TRBJ1-2	-	CASSLMGQPNYGYTF	TGTGCCAGCAGTTTAATGGGACAACCCAACTATGGCTACACCTTC
-	17	TRBV13	TRBJ1-6	-	CASSLGRPAVYNSPLHF	TGTGCCAGCAGCTTAGGCCGCCCGGCAGTGTATAATTCACCCCTCCACTTT
-	14	TRBV4-2	TRBJ1-5	-	CASSQDRGEQPQHF	TGTGCCAGCAGCCAAGACAGGGGAGAGCAGCCCCAGCATTTT
-	12	TRBV29-1	TRBJ2-5	-	CSSDSGGETQYF	TGCAGCTCTGACAGTGGGGGGGAGACCCAGTACTTC
-	14	TRBV9	TRBJ1-1	-	CASSVVPQVTEAFF	TGTGCCAGCAGCGTAGTCCCCCAGGTCACTGAAGCTTTCTTT
-	15	TRBV19	TRBJ2-3	-	CASRGTLRGSDTQYF	TGTGCCAGTAGGGGGACGCTGCGGGGCTCAGATACGCAGTATTTT
-	16	TRBV28	TRBJ1-5	TRBD1	CASSPTIGGLAQPQHF	TGTGCCAGCAGCCCAACCATAGGGGGCCTAGCTCAGCCCCAGCATTTT
-	13	TRBV11-2	TRBJ1-1	-	CASSLGLNTEAFF	TGTGCCAGCAGCTTGGGCCTGAACACTGAAGCTTTCTTT
-	15	TRBV5-6	TRBJ1-1	-	CASSRGWGWNTEAFF	TGTGCCAGCAGTCGGGGGTGGGGTTGGAACACTGAAGCTTTCTTT
-	13	TRBV6-5	TRBJ1-2	-	CASSYQGFYGYTF	TGTGCCAGCAGTTATCAGGGATTCTATGGCTACACCTTC
-	13	TRBV29-1	TRBJ2-7	TRBD2	CSVARGGIHEQYF	TGCAGCGTTGCGCGGGGGGGCATCCACGAGCAGTACTTC
-	13	TRBV9	TRBJ2-5	-	CASSVAGQETQYF	TGTGCCAGCAGCGTCGCAGGGCAAGAGACCCAGTACTTC
-	15	TRBV27	TRBJ2-7	-	CASSNVGEALYEQYF	TGTGCCAGCAGTAACGTGGGGGAGGCCTTATACGAGCAGTACTTC
-	13	TRBV5-1	TRBJ2-1	-	CASRDDSYNEQFF	TGCGCCAGCAGGGACGACTCCTACAATGAGCAGTTCTTC
few	17	TRBV11-2	TRBJ1-5	-	CASSPGRGWRSNQPQHF	TGTGCCAGCAGCCCGGGGCGGGGCTGGAGAAGCAATCAGCCCCAGCATTTT
-	15	TRBV19	TRBJ1-1	TRBD1	CASWKYRGRNTEAFF	TGTGCCAGTTGGAAGTACAGGGGGAGAAACACTGAAGCTTTCTTT
-	13	TRBV5-1	TRBJ1-2	-	CASSPGHQYGYTF	TGCGCCAGCAGTCCTGGACACCAGTATGGCTACACCTTC
-	18	TRBV9	TRBJ2-3	TRBD2	CASSASGVAGDLTDTQYF	TGTGCCAGCAGCGCCTCTGGGGTAGCGGGGGACCTCACAGATACGCAGTATTTT
-	18	TRBV28	TRBJ2-3	-	CASSSPLFTGTAPDTQYF	TGTGCCAGCAGCTCCCCCCTGTTTACCGGGACTGCCCCGGATACGCAGTATTTT
-	12	TRBV28	TRBJ1-5	-	CASSSSHQPQHF	TGTGCCAGTAGCTCTAGTCATCAGCCCCAGCATTTT
-	18	TRBV4-2	TRBJ2-1	-	CASSQDSGSQGYRNEQFF	TGTGCCAGCAGCCAAGATTCGGGCAGCCAGGGCTACCGCAATGAGCAGTTCTTC
-	15	TRBV6-6	TRBJ1-4	-	CASGSVARTNEKLFF	TGTGCCAGTGGGTCGGTGGCGAGAACTAATGAAAAACTGTTTTTT
-	15	TRBV11-2	TRBJ2-3	-	CASSLNPISTDTQYF	TGTGCCAGCAGCTTAAATCCAATTAGCACAGATACGCAGTATTTT
-	14	TRBV5-1	TRBJ1-1	-	CASSLATTNTEAFF	TGCGCCAGCAGCTTGGCGACAACTAACACTGAAGCTTTCTTT
-	14	TRBV2	TRBJ2-1	-	CASSEGQSYNEQFF	TGTGCCAGCTCGGAGGGCCAATCCTACAATGAGCAGTTCTTC
-	11	TRBV5-4	TRBJ2-1	-	CASRGIDEQFF	TGTGCCAGCCGGGGTATCGATGAGCAGTTCTTC
-	15	TRBV27	TRBJ2-7	TRBD2	CASSFIAGGPYEQYF	TGTGCCAGCAGTTTCATAGCGGGAGGACCCTACGAGCAGTACTTC
-	14	TRBV15	TRBJ1-1	-	CATSRSSTNTEAFF	TGTGCCACCAGCAGATCCTCGACCAACACTGAAGCTTTCTTT
once	14	TRBV28	TRBJ1-2	TRBD1	CASKTTGANYGYTF	TGTGCCAGCAAGACGACAGGGGCAAACTATGGCTACACCTTC
-	17	TRBV6-2/TRBV6-3	TRBJ2-7	TRBD1	CASSYSKGGQEGDEQYF	TGTGCCAGCAGTTACTCAAAAGGGGGACAGGAAGGCGACGAGCAGTACTTC
-	16	TRBV2	TRBJ2-5	TRBD2	CASSRLGGRREETQYF	TGTGCCAGCAGTCGGTTAGGCGGGAGGAGGGAAGAGACCCAGTACTTC
once	14	TRBV9	TRBJ1-5	-	CASSVGDGFRPQHF	TGTGCCAGCAGCGTAGGGGACGGGTTTCGGCCCCAGCATTTT
-	16	TRBV21-1	TRBJ2-7	-	CASSKIPGHQPYEQYF	TGTGCCAGCAGCAAAATTCCTGGACATCAGCCCTACGAGCAGTACTTC
-	14	TRBV10-2	TRBJ2-7	-	CASSEKRELYEQYF	TGCGCCAGCAGTGAGAAGAGGGAGCTCTACGAGCAGTACTTC
-	17	TRBV9	TRBJ2-5	TRBD2	CASSAASGGTLQETQYF	TGTGCCAGCAGCGCCGCTAGCGGGGGGACGCTACAAGAGACCCAGTACTTC
-	18	TRBV9	TRBJ2-6	TRBD2	CACWGGGVGGVGANVLTF	TGTGCCTGCTGGGGTGGGGGGGTGGGCGGGGTGGGGGCCAACGTCCTGACTTTC
-	15	TRBV11-3	TRBJ2-2	-	CASSPGDANTGELFF	TGTGCCAGCAGCCCCGGGGACGCGAACACCGGGGAGCTGTTTTTT
-	13	TRBV24-1	TRBJ1-6	-	CATQGLDNSPLHF	TGTGCCACTCAGGGGTTGGACAATTCACCCCTCCACTTT
-	16	TRBV28	TRBJ2-7	TRBD1	CASSLPLGTGRDEQYF	TGTGCCAGCAGCCTCCCGTTAGGGACAGGGAGGGACGAGCAGTACTTC
-	17	TRBV13	TRBJ1-5	-	CASSLRSRQKGNQPQHF	TGTGCCAGCAGCTTAAGGAGTCGGCAAAAGGGGAATCAGCCCCAGCATTTT